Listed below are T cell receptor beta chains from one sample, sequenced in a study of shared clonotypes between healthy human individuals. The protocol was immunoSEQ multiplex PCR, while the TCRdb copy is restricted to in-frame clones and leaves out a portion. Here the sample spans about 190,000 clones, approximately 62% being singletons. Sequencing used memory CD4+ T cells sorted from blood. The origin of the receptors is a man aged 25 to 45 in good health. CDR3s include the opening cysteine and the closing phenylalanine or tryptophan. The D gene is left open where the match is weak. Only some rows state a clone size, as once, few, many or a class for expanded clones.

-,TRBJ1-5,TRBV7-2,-,TGTGCCAGCAGCCTAAATCAGGGTAACAATCAGCCCCAGCATTTT,CASSLNQGNNQPQHF
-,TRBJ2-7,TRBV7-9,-,TGTGCCAGCAGCTTAGTGGGCTACGAGCAGTACTTC,CASSLVGYEQYF
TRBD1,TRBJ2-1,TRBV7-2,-,TGTGCCAGCAGCCTCCGACAGGGAGAGAATGAGCAGTTCTTC,CASSLRQGENEQFF
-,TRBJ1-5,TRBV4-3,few,TGCGCCAGCAGCCAACATCGAGGACAGCTACCCAATCAGCCCCAGCATTTT,CASSQHRGQLPNQPQHF
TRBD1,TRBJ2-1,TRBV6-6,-,TGTGCCAGCAGGGGGGACAGTACCGGTGAGCAGTTCTTC,CASRGDSTGEQFF
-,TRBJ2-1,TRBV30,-,TGTGCCTGGCCCCCAAAGGGACTGTACAATGAGCAGTTCTTC,CAWPPKGLYNEQFF
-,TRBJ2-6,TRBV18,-,TGTGCCAGCTCAACCGACTCTGGGGCCAACGTCCTGACTTTC,CASSTDSGANVLTF
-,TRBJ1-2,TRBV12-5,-,TGTGCTAGTGGTTTCCTTAAGGATTTTGGTAACTATGGCTACACCTTC,CASGFLKDFGNYGYTF
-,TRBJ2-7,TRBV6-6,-,TGTGCCAGCAGTAACAGGGTCTCCGAGCAGTACTTC,CASSNRVSEQYF
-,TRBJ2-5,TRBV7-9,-,TGTGCCAGCAGCTTAGGCTCGGGGATTGAGACCCAGTACTTC,CASSLGSGIETQYF
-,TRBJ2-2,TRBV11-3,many,TGTGCCAGCAGCTCAACAGGAACCGGGGAGCTGTTTTTT,CASSSTGTGELFF
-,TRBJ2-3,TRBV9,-,TGTGCCAGCAGCAAAACAGGTAGCACAGATACGCAGTATTTT,CASSKTGSTDTQYF
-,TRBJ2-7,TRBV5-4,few,TGTGCCAGCAGCGTGGACGGGAGTCCCTACGAGCAGTACTTC,CASSVDGSPYEQYF
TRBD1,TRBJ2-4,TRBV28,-,TGTGCCAGTCGGACAGGGAAAAACATTCAGTACTTC,CASRTGKNIQYF
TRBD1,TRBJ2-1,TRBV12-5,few,TGTGCTAGTGGCCGAGACAGGGGTCAGGATGAGCAGTTCTTC,CASGRDRGQDEQFF
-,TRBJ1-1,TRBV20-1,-,TGCAGTGCTAGCCGTACGGCTGAAGCTTTCTTT,CSASRTAEAFF
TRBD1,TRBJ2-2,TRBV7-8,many,TGTGCCAGCAGCCAACTGGACAGGGCGACCGGGGAGCTGTTTTTT,CASSQLDRATGELFF
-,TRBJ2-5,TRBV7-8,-,TGTGCCAGCAGCTTTCAGGTGGAGACCCAGTACTTC,CASSFQVETQYF
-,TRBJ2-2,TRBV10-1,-,TGCGCCAGCAGTGAAAGCCCCGGGGAGCTGTTTTTT,CASSESPGELFF
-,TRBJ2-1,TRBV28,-,TGTGCCAGCAGACCGACCCTAGCAAAAGTCTACAATGAGCAGTTCTTC,CASRPTLAKVYNEQFF
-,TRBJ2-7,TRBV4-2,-,TGTGCCAGCAGCCAAACTTGGGAGACCAACTACGAGCAGTACTTC,CASSQTWETNYEQYF
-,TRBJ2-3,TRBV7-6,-,TGTGCCAGCAGCTTAGGCCCGAGGGGGGCGATTAACACAGATACGCAGTATTTT,CASSLGPRGAINTDTQYF
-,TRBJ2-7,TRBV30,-,TGTGCCTGGAGTGTACATCTCTACGAGCAGTACTTC,CAWSVHLYEQYF
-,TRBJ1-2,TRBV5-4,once,TGTGCCAGCAGCTTGCACGACTATGGCTACACCTTC,CASSLHDYGYTF
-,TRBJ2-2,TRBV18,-,TGTGCCAGCTCACCACCCCAGGGATCTATCACCGGGGAGCTGTTTTTT,CASSPPQGSITGELFF
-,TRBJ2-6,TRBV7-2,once,TGTGCCAGCACAAGGACTCAGCCGGGACTCAGCTCTGGGGCCAACGTCCTGACTTTC,CASTRTQPGLSSGANVLTF
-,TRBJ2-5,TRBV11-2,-,TGTGCCAGCAGCGGTACGCAGGAGCAAGAGACCCAGTACTTC,CASSGTQEQETQYF
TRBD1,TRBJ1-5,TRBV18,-,TGTGCCAGCTCACCAAACAGGGGAGGCAATCAGCCCCAGCATTTT,CASSPNRGGNQPQHF
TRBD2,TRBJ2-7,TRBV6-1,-,TGTGCCAGCAGCGTCGGGACTAGTAGCTACGAGCAGTACTTC,CASSVGTSSYEQYF
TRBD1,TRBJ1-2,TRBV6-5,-,TGTGCCAGCAGTTCAAGAGGGGGACAGAGCTTCTATGGCTACACCTTC,CASSSRGGQSFYGYTF
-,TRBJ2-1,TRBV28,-,TGTGCCAGCAGTTTGCCGGGTACCTACAATGAGCAGTTCTTC,CASSLPGTYNEQFF